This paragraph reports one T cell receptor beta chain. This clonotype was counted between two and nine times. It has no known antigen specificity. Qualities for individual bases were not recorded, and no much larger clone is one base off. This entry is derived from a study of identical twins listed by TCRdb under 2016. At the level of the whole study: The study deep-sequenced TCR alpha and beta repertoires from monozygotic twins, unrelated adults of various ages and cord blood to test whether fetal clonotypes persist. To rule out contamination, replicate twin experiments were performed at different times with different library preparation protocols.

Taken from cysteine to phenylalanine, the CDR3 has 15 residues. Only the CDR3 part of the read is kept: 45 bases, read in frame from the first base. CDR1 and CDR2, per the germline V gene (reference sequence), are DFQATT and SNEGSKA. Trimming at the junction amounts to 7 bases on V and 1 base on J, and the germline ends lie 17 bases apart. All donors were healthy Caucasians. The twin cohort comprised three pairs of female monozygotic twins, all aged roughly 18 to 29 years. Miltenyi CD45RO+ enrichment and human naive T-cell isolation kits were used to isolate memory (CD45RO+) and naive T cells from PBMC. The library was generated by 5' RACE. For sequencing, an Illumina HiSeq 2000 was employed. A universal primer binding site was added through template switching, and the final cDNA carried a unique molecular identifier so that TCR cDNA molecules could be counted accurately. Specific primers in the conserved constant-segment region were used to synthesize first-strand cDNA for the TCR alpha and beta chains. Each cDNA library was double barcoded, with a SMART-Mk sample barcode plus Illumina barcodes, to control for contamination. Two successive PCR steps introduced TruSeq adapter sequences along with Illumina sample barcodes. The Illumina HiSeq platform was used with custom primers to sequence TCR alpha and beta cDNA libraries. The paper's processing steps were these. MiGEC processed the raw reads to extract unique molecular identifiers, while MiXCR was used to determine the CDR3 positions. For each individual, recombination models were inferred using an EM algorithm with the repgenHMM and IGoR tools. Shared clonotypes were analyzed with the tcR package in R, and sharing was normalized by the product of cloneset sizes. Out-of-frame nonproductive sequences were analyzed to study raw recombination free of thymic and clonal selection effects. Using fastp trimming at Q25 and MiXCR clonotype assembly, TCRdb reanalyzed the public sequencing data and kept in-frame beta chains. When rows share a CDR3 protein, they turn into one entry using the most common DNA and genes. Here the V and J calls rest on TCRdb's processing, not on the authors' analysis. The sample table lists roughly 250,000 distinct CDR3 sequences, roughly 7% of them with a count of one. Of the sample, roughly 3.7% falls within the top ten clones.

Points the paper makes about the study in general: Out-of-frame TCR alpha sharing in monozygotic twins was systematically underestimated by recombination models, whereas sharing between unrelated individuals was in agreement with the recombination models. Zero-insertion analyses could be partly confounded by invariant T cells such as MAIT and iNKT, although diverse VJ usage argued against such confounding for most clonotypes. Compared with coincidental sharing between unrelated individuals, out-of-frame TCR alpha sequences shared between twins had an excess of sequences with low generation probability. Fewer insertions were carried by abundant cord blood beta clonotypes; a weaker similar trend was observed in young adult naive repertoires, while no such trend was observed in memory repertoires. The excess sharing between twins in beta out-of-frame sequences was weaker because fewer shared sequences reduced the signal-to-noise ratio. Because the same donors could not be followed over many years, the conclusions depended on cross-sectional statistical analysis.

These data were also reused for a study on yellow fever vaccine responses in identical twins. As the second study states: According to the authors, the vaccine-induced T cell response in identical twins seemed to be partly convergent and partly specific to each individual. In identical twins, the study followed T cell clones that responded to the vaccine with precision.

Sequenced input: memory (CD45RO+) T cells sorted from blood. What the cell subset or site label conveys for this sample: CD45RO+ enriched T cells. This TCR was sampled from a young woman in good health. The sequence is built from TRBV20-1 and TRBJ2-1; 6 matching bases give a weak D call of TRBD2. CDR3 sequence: CSVTFGSSSYNEQFF. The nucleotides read TGCAGTGTTACTTTCGGGAGTAGTTCCTACAATGAGCAGTTCTTC.